One and the same sample provided the 10 T cell receptor beta chains below, sequenced in a study of beta chain features in type 1 diabetes. cDNA synthesis used the whole RNA isolate, giving expressed TCRB sequences. This table comes from immunoSEQ multiplex PCR, and its TCRdb copy is limited to in-frame clones, with some not included. Of about 270,000 clones in the sample, 11% to 15% were seen once. The sequenced material came from naive CD4+ T cells from blood. Every receptor here comes from a woman aged 40 to 50 in good health.

This chain uses TRBV5-4 with TRBJ1-5; D possibly corresponds to TRBD1 (5 bases). V lost 4 bases, J lost 2 bases, and 16 bases lay in between. Germline CDR1 SGHNT, CDR2 YYREEE (reference sequence). The CDR3 length is 16 residues. The CDR3 is CASSQERGRGNQPQHF. The CDR3 DNA reads TGTGCCAGCAGCCAAGAAAGGGGTAGGGGCAATCAGCCCCAGCATTTT.

This clone has only a few counts. The J gene is TRBJ2-7, the V gene TRBV5-4, with 10 bases fitting TRBD1. V gave up 4 bases and J gave up 3 bases; unmatched junction bases: 10. Germline V gene sequence: CDR1 SGHNT, CDR2 YYREEE (reference sequence). This CDR3 region has 16 residues. The CDR3 bases are TGTGCCAGCAGCGCCGACCGACAGGGGGCCTTCTACGAGCAGTACTTC. The encoded protein is CASSADRQGAFYEQYF.

This clone was observed a few times. The chain carries TRBV11-2 and TRBJ2-3, with 9 bases lining up with TRBD1. Germline assignment: CDR1 SGHAT and CDR2 FQNNGV. The CDR3 length is 12 residues. J was trimmed by 14 bases and V by 4 bases; bases with no gene match: 7. In DNA form, the CDR3 reads TGTGCCAGCAGCTACGCCGGGACAGGGACGTATTTT. Amino acid sequence: CASSYAGTGTYF.

This rearrangement joins TRBV2 to TRBJ1-5; D gene ambiguous. The CDR3 is 14 residues long. Germline loops: CDR1 SNHLY, CDR2 FYNNEI. V was cut by 1 base and J by 3 bases, with 7 bases left in between. The CDR3 nucleotides read TGTGCCAGCAGTGAAGGACATAACAATCAGCCCCAGCATTTT. This encodes CASSEGHNNQPQHF.

V and J are TRBV11-2 and TRBJ2-3; 13 bases agree with TRBD2. The V gene's germline CDR1 is SGHAT and CDR2 FQNNGV. The length of the CDR3 is 18 residues. After removal of 5 bases from V and 3 bases from J, the junction contained 11 bases not matched to a gene. This CDR3 is CASSPRTSGGSRTDTQYF. For the CDR3, the DNA is TGTGCCAGCAGCCCCAGGACTAGCGGGGGCAGCAGGACAGATACGCAGTATTTT.

This clone turned up a few times. The rearrangement joins TRBV11-2 to TRBJ2-3; D gene ambiguous. The CDR3 sequence is 16 residues long. Germline V gene data show CDR1 as SGHAT and CDR2 as FQNNGV. V was cut by 6 bases and J by 6 bases, with 22 bases left in between. DNA of the CDR3: TGTGCCAGCAGGCGAATCCGAGCCTTAAACCGGGATACGCAGTATTTT. Protein product: CASRRIRALNRDTQYF.

The rearrangement uses TRBV15 and TRBJ1-4, with a possible D match to TRBD1 (5 bases). V dropped 6 bases and J dropped 8 bases, with 13 bases sitting between them. This CDR3 region has 13 residues. Germline V gene data show CDR1 as LNHNV and CDR2 as YYDKDF (reference sequence). CDR3 in DNA: TGTGCCACCAGTCGACAGCCTGGGGAAAAACTGTTTTTT. Residues: CATSRQPGEKLFF.

This sequence joins TRBV7-2 and TRBJ2-5, with 11 bases that match TRBD2. V shed 5 bases, J shed 4 bases, and the junction held 3 bases outside the gene matches. The CDR3 is 14 amino acids. The germline CDR1 and CDR2 sequences are SGHTA and FQGNSA. As DNA, the CDR3 is TGTGCCAGCAGCCCACTAGCGGGGGTAGAGACCCAGTACTTC. Its protein product is CASSPLAGVETQYF.

The chain joins TRBV7-2 to TRBJ2-7; TRBD2 matches 11 bases. The CDR3 spans 14 residues. With V trimmed by 7 bases and J by 4 bases, 6 bases remained unmatched. Germline V gene sequence: CDR1 SGHTA, CDR2 FQGNSA. The CDR3 DNA reads TGTGCCAGCAACCTACTAGCGGGGGAATACGAGCAGTACTTC. As protein: CASNLLAGEYEQYF.

The chain employs TRBV2 and TRBJ1-1; the D gene is possibly TRBD1 (5 bases). CDR3 length equals 13 residues. Per the germline V gene, CDR1 is SNHLY and CDR2 is FYNNEI. V was shortened by 4 bases and J by 9 bases, with 15 bases between the two germline ends. The CDR3 DNA reads as TGTGCCAGCAGTGCGCGGGGGAAAATGAAAGCTTTCTTT. Its protein product is CASSARGKMKAFF.